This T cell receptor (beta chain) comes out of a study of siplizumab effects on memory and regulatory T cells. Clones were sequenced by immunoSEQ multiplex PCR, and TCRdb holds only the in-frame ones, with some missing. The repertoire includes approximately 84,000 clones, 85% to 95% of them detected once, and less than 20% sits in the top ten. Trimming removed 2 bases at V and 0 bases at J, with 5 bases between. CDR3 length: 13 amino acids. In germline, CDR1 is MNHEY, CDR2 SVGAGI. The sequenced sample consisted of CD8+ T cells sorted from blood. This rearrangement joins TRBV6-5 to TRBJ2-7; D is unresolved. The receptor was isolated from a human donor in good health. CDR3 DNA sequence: TGTGCCAGCAGTTACGCAGTCTCCTACGAGCAGTACTTC. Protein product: CASSYAVSYEQYF.